The source of this T cell receptor (beta chain) is a study of blood T cell repertoires in COVID-19 (dated by TCRdb to the early 2020s). Background on the whole study: Samples covering the acute and convalescent phases of COVID-19 were provided by collaborators in the United States, Italy and Spain. The material from the prospective study consisted of cDNA or gDNA derived from T cells, B-cell-depleted T cells, or PBMCs. Deeply sampled blood TCRbeta repertoires from subjects exposed to, actively infected with, or recovered from COVID-19 were included in the dataset. The repertoires were made available in a free public database intended to serve as a resource for research on the immune response to SARS-CoV-2. The samples were drawn from the first 160 participants of the ongoing ImmuneRACE study and from roughly 1,300 subjects provided by 6 global collaborators. A de-identified subject ID, COVID-19 status, age in years and sex were almost always included in the sample metadata. Where available, HLA class I and class II types were taken from metadata supplied by the sample provider and were not determined by assay-based typing.

Whole blood was collected in K2EDTA tubes by collaborating institutions according to the institutions' own protocols. For TCRbeta analysis, collaborator samples were shipped as frozen whole blood, as isolated PBMCs, or as DNA extracted from either sample type. Study-wide conclusions, independent of this receptor: Clinical and demographic metadata were provided uncurated, with the amount varying by source and participant.

The immunoSEQ Assay, a bias-controlled multiplex PCR, was used to amplify TCRbeta CDR3 regions from genomic DNA. Per the source publication's procedure: Within the assay, amplification of reference gene primers was used to estimate how many nucleated cells each sample contained. To quantify the absolute abundance of each unique TCRbeta CDR3 rearrangement, sequence reads were collapsed and filtered. Productive Simpson clonality was computed per sample as the square root of Simpson's diversity index over productive rearrangements. The table comes from immuneACCESS by way of TCRdb, which keeps in-frame sequences with V and J called. Part of the clones is missing from these tables; in studies checked, under half for an unresolved V gene and the rest for unknown reasons. V and J calls and clone size are given by that table; D and trimming were obtained from the DNA. For this sample there are about 140,000 clones; roughly 84% appear just once. Around 8% of the sample comes from the top ten.

Points on this clone: It has no known antigen specificity. No per-base quality is available; no much larger clone lies one base away.

Sequencing was done on a sample of peripheral blood. The receptor was derived from a human donor in a cohort sampled during active COVID-19.

For the CDR3, the sequence is CSGERWGPNTEAFF. Read as DNA, the sequence is TGCAGCGGTGAGAGATGGGGCCCGAACACTGAAGCTTTCTTT. The sequence is built from TRBV29-1 and TRBJ1-1, with TRBD1 tentatively as D gene (5 bases match). In the germline V gene, CDR1 corresponds to SQVTM and CDR2 to ANQGSEA. V lost 7 bases and J lost 1 base; the stretch between them is 16 bases long. Counted from cysteine to phenylalanine, this CDR3 has 14 amino acids. CDR3 DNA is the only sequence kept; it has 42 bases, read in frame from the first base.